Listed here is a single T cell receptor beta chain. Compared with germline, one end of the junction differs, possibly owing to a read error. RNA transcripts gave rise to amplified TCR beta CDR3 regions. During a first-round RT-PCR of the TCR CDR3, the HTBI primer set was used. One entry per CDR3 protein, called by TCRdb with MiXCR from the multiplex PCR reads. The sample records under 400,000 distinct CDR3 sequences, approximately 15% being singletons. This entry is derived from a study of T cells in Graves' hyperthyroidism and ophthalmopathy. The CDR3 loop spans 13 amino acids. CDR1 is MNHEY and CDR2 is SMNVEV in the germline V gene (reference sequence).

This clonotype originated in a woman in her fifties or sixties with Graves' hyperthyroidism. The chain uses TRBV27 and TRBJ2-1; possible D gene TRBD2, 6 bases. The sequencing input was blood. CDR3 residues: CASNLRGVDEQFF. The CDR3 region has the DNA TGTGCCAGCAATTTACGCGGGGTAGATGAGCAGTTCTTC.